Presented here are 20 T cell receptor beta chains from one specimen sequenced in a study of cytomegalovirus exposure and HLA in healthy donors. The PCR employed 60 Vbeta primers together with 13 Jbeta primers. The method was immunoSEQ multiplex PCR; TCRdb's version includes in-frame clones alone and lacks a portion of them. The sample includes 200,000 or so clones, 65% to 80% of them seen just once. Sequenced material: PBMCs. The origin of the receptors is a girl aged 2-10 years in good health and CMV-seronegative.

This clone was detected a few times. The chain carries TRBV19 and TRBJ2-7, with 8 bases that match TRBD2. V lost 8 bases, J lost 0 bases, and 3 bases stayed unmatched. Germline V gene sequence: CDR1 LNHDA, CDR2 SQIVND (reference sequence). The CDR3 spans 13 residues. The CDR3 coding sequence is TGTGCCAGTGGTAGCGGGAACTCCTACGAGCAGTACTTC. Translation: CASGSGNSYEQYF.

The J gene is TRBJ2-1, the V gene TRBV11-3; 14 bases fit TRBD2. The germline gives CDR1 SGHNT, CDR2 YENEEA. With V trimmed by 5 bases and J by 10 bases, 4 bases remained unmatched. The CDR3 spans 14 residues. In nucleotides, the CDR3 is TGTGCCAGCAGCCAGACTAGCGGGGGGGGCGAGCAGTTCTTC. This translates into CASSQTSGGGEQFF.

V and J are TRBV11-2 and TRBJ2-3; TRBD1 matches 9 bases. The CDR3 loop spans 17 amino acids. V shed 4 bases, J shed 6 bases, and the junction held 14 bases outside the gene matches. Germline V CDR1 and CDR2: SGHAT, FQNNGV. The CDR3 loop reads CASSSPRRDRALDTQYF. CDR3 DNA sequence: TGTGCCAGCAGCTCGCCCCGACGGGACAGGGCTCTGGATACGCAGTATTTT. Full variable domain (outside the CDR3, taken from reference TRBV11-2 and TRBJ2-3): EAGVAQSPRYKIIEKRQSVAFWCNPISGHATLYWYQQILGQGPKLLIQFQNNGVVDDSQLPKDRFSAERLKGVDSTLKIQPAKLEDSAVYLCASSSPRRDRALDTQYFGPGTRLTVL.

The gene calls are TRBV30 and TRBJ2-5; weak D call: TRBD1 (6 bases). There are 13 residues in the CDR3. Trimming shortened V by 7 bases and J by 4 bases, and 16 bases separated the two germline ends. Germline CDR1 is GTSNPN and CDR2 is SVGIG (reference sequence). CDR3 nucleotides: TGTGCCTTAACCTCAGGGGTCACAGAGACCCAGTACTTC. Encoded protein: CALTSGVTETQYF.

V and J are TRBV18 and TRBJ2-7, with 8 nucleotides matching TRBD1. V was clipped by 0 bases and J by 2 bases; unmatched bases: 3. Germline V lookup: CDR1 KGHSH, CDR2 LQKENI. The CDR3 contains 15 residues. This chain's CDR3 is CASSPPGQAAYEQYF. The CDR3 nucleotides are TGTGCCAGCTCACCACCGGGACAGGCCGCCTACGAGCAGTACTTC. Complete variable domain (other parts from reference TRBV18 and TRBJ2-7): NAGVMQNPRHLVRRRGQEARLRCSPMKGHSHVYWYRQLPEEGLKFMVYLQKENIIDESGMPKERFSAEFPKEGPSILRIQQVVRGDSAAYFCASSPPGQAAYEQYFGPGTRLTVT.

The table lists this clone with a few counts. J is TRBJ2-7 and V is TRBV7-9, with D perhaps matching TRBD1 (6 bases). This CDR3 spans 15 amino acids. V was clipped by 7 bases and J by 3 bases, with 19 bases between them. CDR1 is SEHNR and CDR2 is FQNEAQ in the germline V gene (reference sequence). The DNA for the CDR3 is TGTGCCAGCACCGCCCCGGACAGACCTATCTACGAGCAGTACTTC. It encodes CASTAPDRPIYEQYF.

This chain uses TRBV7-9 with TRBJ2-3; TRBD2 agrees at 14 bases. CDR3 length: 18 amino acids. V lost 5 bases and J lost 6; bases outside the gene matches: 13. Per germline, CDR1 SEHNR and CDR2 FQNEAQ (reference sequence). Here the CDR3 reads CASSPRETSGGGLDTQYF. DNA for the CDR3: TGTGCCAGCAGCCCTAGGGAGACTAGCGGGGGGGGCCTGGATACGCAGTATTTT.

This chain links TRBV5-1 with TRBJ2-6; TRBD1 aligns across 11 bases. The CDR3 consists of 20 residues. Germline loops: CDR1 SGHRS, CDR2 YFSETQ. Losses at the gene ends were 5 bases for V and 2 bases for J; bases not matched to a gene: 15. The DNA for the CDR3 is TGCGCCAGCAGGCCCATCCCCGGGACAGGGGGGACGCCTGGGGCCAACGTCCTGACTTTC. Residues: CASRPIPGTGGTPGANVLTF.

V gene TRBV6-1 combines with J gene TRBJ1-2; 8 bases are a match to TRBD1. The germline gives CDR1 MNHNS, CDR2 SASEGT. Trimming took 7 bases from V and 8 from J; bases not matched to a gene: 12. The CDR3 has 14 residues. The CDR3 here is CASTRDRNTGGYTF. The CDR3 nucleotides are TGTGCCAGCACCAGGGACAGGAACACGGGGGGCTACACCTTC.

The rearrangement links TRBV6-4 to TRBJ2-1; 9 positions match TRBD2. V was pared by 1 base and J by 10 bases, with 5 bases of the junction left unmatched. Germline V gene lookup returns CDR1 MRHNA and CDR2 SNTAGT. The CDR3 covers 14 residues. This chain's CDR3 is CASSDCLAGCEQFF. The CDR3 coding sequence is TGTGCCAGCAGTGACTGCCTAGCGGGATGCGAGCAGTTCTTC.

This chain joins TRBV6-5 and TRBJ2-7, with 7 bases fitting TRBD1. V dropped 6 bases and J dropped 4; count of bases not matched to a gene: 6. The CDR3 has 13 residues. CDR1 and CDR2 (germline): MNHEY, SVGAGI. CDR3 sequence: CASSGTVGYEQYF. Written as DNA, the CDR3 is TGTGCCAGCAGCGGGACAGTAGGTTACGAGCAGTACTTC.

This clone appeared a few times. This chain uses TRBV4-1 with TRBJ1-6; no clear D gene. The germline gives CDR1 MGHRA, CDR2 YSYEKL. V was cut by 0 bases and J by 7 bases, with 13 bases left in between. This CDR3 spans 16 amino acids. This CDR3 is CASSQDNLGRNSPLHF. CDR3 DNA: TGCGCCAGCAGCCAAGATAATTTGGGCAGGAATTCACCCCTCCACTTT.

The J gene is TRBJ1-5, the V gene TRBV7-9; 8 positions match TRBD1. Losses at the gene ends were 6 bases for V and 6 bases for J; bases not matched to a gene: 10. Germline CDR1 reads SEHNR; CDR2 reads FQNEAQ (reference sequence). The CDR3 totals 15 residues. CDR3 nucleotide sequence: TGTGCCAGCAGTAGAACAGGGGGTGAGGGTCAGCCCCAGCATTTT. As protein: CASSRTGGEGQPQHF.

This clone was seen only a few times. The chain recombines TRBV5-1 with TRBJ1-1; TRBD1 matches 8 bases. The CDR3 loop spans 15 amino acids. Germline V gene lookup returns CDR1 SGHRS and CDR2 YFSETQ. The junction had 9 bases not matched to a gene; V was cut back by 4 bases and J by 4 bases. CDR3 protein: CASSPRTGSATEAFF. CDR3 in DNA: TGCGCCAGCAGCCCCCGGACAGGGTCTGCCACTGAAGCTTTCTTT. The full variable domain, its missing parts supplied by reference TRBV5-1 and TRBJ1-1, is KAGVTQTPRYLIKTRGQQVTLSCSPISGHRSVSWYQQTPGQGLQFLFEYFSETQRNKGNFPGRFSGRQFSNSRSEMNVSTLELGDSALYLCASSPRTGSATEAFFGQGTRLTVV.

The genes are TRBV7-2 and TRBJ1-6, with TRBD1 as a possible D gene (5 bases). Germline V gives CDR1 SGHTA, CDR2 FQGNSA. The ends were cut back, 4 bases at V and 10 bases at J, with 26 bases in the middle. The CDR3 contains 18 residues. The CDR3 nucleotides are TGTGCCAGCAGCTCCTCCGCAGGGTCTCTCCTAATGGGATCACCCCTCCACTTT. This sequence encodes CASSSSAGSLLMGSPLHF.

Worth noting for this clone: One junction end disagrees with the germline gene, perhaps due to a read error. The chain uses TRBV7-9 and TRBJ1-2; possibly TRBD1 for D (5 bases). The germline gives CDR1 SEHNR, CDR2 FQNEAQ (reference sequence). There are 15 residues in the CDR3. CDR3 coding DNA: TGTTCCAGCAGCTTAGAACAACAGGCCTCCTATGGCTACACCTTC. Amino acids: CSSSLEQQASYGYTF.

The chain carries TRBV7-2 and TRBJ2-7; 8 bases agree with TRBD1. CDR1 and CDR2 from the germline V gene are SGHTA and FQGNSA. The CDR3 runs to 15 residues. V was clipped by 5 bases and J by 6 bases; unmatched bases: 12. The CDR3 spells CASSKSTGVGREQYF. In DNA, the CDR3 is TGTGCCAGCAGCAAATCGACAGGGGTAGGGCGCGAGCAGTACTTC.

As DNA, the CDR3 is TGTGCCAGCAGCCGCCGGGACAGGAATCAGCCCCAGCATTTT. Its protein product is CASSRRDRNQPQHF. J is TRBJ1-5 and V is TRBV5-6; 8 nucleotides line up with TRBD1. CDR1 and CDR2 from the germline V gene are SGHDT and YYEEEE. The ends lost 4 bases at V and 4 bases at J; junction bases unmatched: 4. The length of the CDR3 is 14 residues.

The chain carries TRBV7-5 and TRBJ2-3; the table's TRBD2 call for D was not verified on the DNA. TRBV7-5 is labeled a pseudogene. The CDR3 extends over 15 amino acids. This CDR3 is CVRSPRDWGADTQYF. The CDR3 DNA reads as TGTGTCAGAAGCCCCCGGGACTGGGGTGCAGATACGCAGTATTTT.

This sequence joins TRBV7-9 and TRBJ2-5; TRBD1 might be the D (5 bases). This CDR3 has 14 amino acids. V lost 5 bases and J 3 bases, leaving 13 bases between the germline ends. Germline V gives CDR1 SEHNR, CDR2 FQNEAQ (reference sequence). CDR3 sequence: CASSPGGAEETQYF. Written as DNA, the CDR3 is TGTGCCAGCAGCCCTGGTGGGGCAGAAGAGACCCAGTACTTC.